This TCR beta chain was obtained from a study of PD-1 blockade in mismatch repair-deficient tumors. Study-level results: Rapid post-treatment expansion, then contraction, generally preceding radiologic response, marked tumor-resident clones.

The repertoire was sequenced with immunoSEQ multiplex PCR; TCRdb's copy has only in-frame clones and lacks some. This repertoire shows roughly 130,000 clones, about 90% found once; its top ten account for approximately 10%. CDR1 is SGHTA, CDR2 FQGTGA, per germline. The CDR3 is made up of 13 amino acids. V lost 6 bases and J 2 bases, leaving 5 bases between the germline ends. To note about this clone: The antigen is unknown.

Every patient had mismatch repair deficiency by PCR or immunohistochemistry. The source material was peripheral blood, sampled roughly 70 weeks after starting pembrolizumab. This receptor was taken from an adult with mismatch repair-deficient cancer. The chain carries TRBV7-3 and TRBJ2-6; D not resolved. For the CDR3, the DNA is TGTGCCAGCAGGGCGACTGGGGCCAACGTCCTGACTTTC. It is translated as CASRATGANVLTF.